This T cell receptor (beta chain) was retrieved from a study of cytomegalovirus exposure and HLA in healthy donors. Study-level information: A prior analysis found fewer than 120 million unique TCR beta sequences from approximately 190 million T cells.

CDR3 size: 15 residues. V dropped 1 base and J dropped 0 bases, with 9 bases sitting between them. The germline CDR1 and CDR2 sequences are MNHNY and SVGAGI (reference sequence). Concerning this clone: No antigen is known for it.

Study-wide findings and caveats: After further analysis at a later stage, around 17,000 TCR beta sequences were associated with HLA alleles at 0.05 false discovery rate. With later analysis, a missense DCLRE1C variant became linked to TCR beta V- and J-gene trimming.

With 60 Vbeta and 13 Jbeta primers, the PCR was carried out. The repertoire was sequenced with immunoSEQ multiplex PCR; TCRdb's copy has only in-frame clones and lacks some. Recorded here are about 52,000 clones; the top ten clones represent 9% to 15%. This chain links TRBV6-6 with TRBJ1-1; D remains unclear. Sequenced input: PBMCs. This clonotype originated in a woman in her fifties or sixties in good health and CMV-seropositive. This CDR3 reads CASSYWPGMNTEAFF. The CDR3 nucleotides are TGTGCCAGCAGTTACTGGCCAGGTATGAACACTGAAGCTTTCTTT.